One and the same sample provided the 8 T cell receptor beta chains below, sequenced in a study of cytomegalovirus exposure and HLA in healthy donors. Some clones are missing from TCRdb's copy, which holds only in-frame ones; the method was immunoSEQ multiplex PCR. The sample gives 70,000 to 80,000 clones, 85% to 95% of which show up once; approximately 2.1% is in the top ten. Sequencing used PBMCs. All receptors derive from a young woman in good health and CMV-seronegative.

The chain combines TRBV10-3 with TRBJ2-6, with a possible D match to TRBD1 (6 bases). Trimming stripped 3 bases from V and 0 bases from J, with 9 bases between. Germline V gene lookup returns CDR1 ENHRY and CDR2 SYGVKD. This CDR3 has 16 amino acids. In DNA, the CDR3 is TGTGCCATCAGTGATGGGACAAACTCTGGGGCCAACGTCCTGACTTTC. It codes for CAISDGTNSGANVLTF.

The genes are TRBV27 and TRBJ1-5; possibly TRBD1 for D (5 bases). The CDR3 runs to 16 residues. V shed 1 base and J shed 4 bases, with 14 bases lying between them. Per the germline V gene, CDR1 is MNHEY and CDR2 is SMNVEV (reference sequence). The DNA for the CDR3 is TGTGCCAGCAGTTTATATTCTAGGCAGGGTAATCAGCCCCAGCATTTT. This gives the protein CASSLYSRQGNQPQHF.

V is TRBV2 and J is TRBJ2-2, with D maybe TRBD2 (6 bases). CDR3 length: 16 amino acids. Germline assignment: CDR1 SNHLY and CDR2 FYNNEI. The V end was cut by 4 bases, the J end by 4 bases, with 16 bases between. Here the CDR3 DNA reads TGTGCCAGCAGTGGGTTTGGGCAGGGAGGCACCGGGGAGCTGTTTTTT. Translating gives CASSGFGQGGTGELFF.

The chain is built from TRBV30 and TRBJ2-3, with D possibly TRBD1 on 6 matching bases. CDR1 is GTSNPN and CDR2 is SVGIG in the germline V gene (reference sequence). V lost 2 bases, J lost 3 bases, and 12 bases lay in between. The CDR3 extends over 14 amino acids. The chain's CDR3 is CAWSFGQRTDTQYF. CDR3 DNA: TGTGCCTGGAGTTTTGGACAGAGGACAGATACGCAGTATTTT.

The chain uses TRBV2 and TRBJ2-3; 11 bases fit TRBD2. The CDR3 sequence is 16 residues long. The germline V gene encodes CDR1 SNHLY and CDR2 FYNNEI. V was pared by 6 bases and J by 4 bases, with 9 bases of the junction left unmatched. Here the CDR3 reads CASRAPGLAESDTQYF. As DNA, the CDR3 is TGTGCCAGCAGAGCTCCGGGACTAGCGGAATCAGATACGCAGTATTTT.

The genes are TRBV12-2 and TRBJ2-1; the D call TRBD1 from the table was never checked on the DNA. TRBV12-2 constitutes a pseudogene. The CDR3 loop spans 15 amino acids. CDR3 nucleotides: TGTGCAAGTCGCTTCACAGCGACAGGGGCCAATGAGCAGTTCTTC. Its protein is CASRFTATGANEQFF.

The chain combines TRBV28 with TRBJ2-3, with 9 bases fitting TRBD1. Germline CDR1 reads MDHEN; CDR2 reads SYDVKM. The CDR3 length is 16 residues. V lost 6 bases, J lost 0 bases, and 7 bases stayed unmatched. As DNA, the CDR3 is TGTGCCAGCAGCCAAGCCGGGACAGGGAGCACAGATACGCAGTATTTT. Translating gives CASSQAGTGSTDTQYF. The full variable domain, its missing parts supplied by reference TRBV28 and TRBJ2-3, is DVKVTQSSRYLVKRTGEKVFLECVQDMDHENMFWYRQDPGLGLRLIYFSYDVKMKEKGDIPEGYSVSREKKERFSLILESASTNQTSMYLCASSQAGTGSTDTQYFGPGTRLTVL.

Regarding this clone: This same CDR3 is encoded by further DNA sequences in the sample. The J gene is TRBJ2-7, the V gene TRBV7-9, with TRBD1 as a possible D gene (6 bases). Germline V lookup: CDR1 SEHNR, CDR2 FQNEAQ (reference sequence). Trimming cost V 5 bases and J 2 bases, with 10 bases left between them. The length of the CDR3 is 13 residues. This chain's CDR3 is CASSLEGAYEQYF. CDR3 nucleotide sequence: TGTGCCAGCAGCCTTGAGGGGGCCTACGAGCAGTACTTC.